The 11 T cell receptor beta chains presented below share a single source sample, sequenced in a study of blood T cell repertoires in COVID-19. The assay was immunoSEQ multiplex PCR, and TCRdb's table has in-frame clones only and misses some. The table includes roughly 100,000 clones, 81% detected once. The sample taken for sequencing was peripheral blood. The receptors come from a man older than 75 with active or convalescent COVID-19.

The rearrangement links TRBV18 to TRBJ1-6, with D unresolved. This CDR3 region has 17 residues. Deletions cut 3 bases from V and 0 bases from J, with 12 bases between. Germline CDR1 is KGHSH and CDR2 is LQKENI. The CDR3 loop is CASSPVGEASYNSPLHF. Written as DNA, the CDR3 is TGTGCCAGCTCACCGGTAGGAGAGGCCTCCTATAATTCACCCCTCCACTTT.

J is TRBJ2-3 and V is TRBV2, with TRBD2 identical over 13 bases. CDR1 is SNHLY, CDR2 FYNNEI, per germline. This CDR3 has 16 residues. The V gene end was trimmed by 7 bases and the J gene end by 2 bases; junction bases not matched to a gene: 6. The CDR3 region has the DNA TGTGCCAGCATCCCGGGACTAGCGGGAAACACAGATACGCAGTATTTT. Protein: CASIPGLAGNTDTQYF. The full variable domain, completed using reference TRBV2 and TRBJ2-3, is EPEVTQTPSHQVTQMGQEVILRCVPISNHLYFYWYRQILGQKVEFLVSFYNNEISEKSEIFDDQFSVERPDGSNFTLKIRSTKLEDSAMYFCASIPGLAGNTDTQYFGPGTRLTVL.

The chain employs TRBV6-2 or TRBV6-3 and TRBJ2-2, with 11 bases identical to TRBD2. The CDR3 consists of 18 residues. Looked up from germline, CDR1 is MNHEY and CDR2 is SVGEGT. V lost 0 bases and J lost 0; bases outside the gene matches: 3. The CDR3 sequence is CASSYSLAGGPNTGELFF. As DNA, the CDR3 is TGTGCCAGCAGTTACTCGCTAGCGGGGGGCCCGAACACCGGGGAGCTGTTTTTT.

The chain uses TRBV5-1 and TRBJ2-2, with TRBD2 identical over 8 bases. CDR1 is SGHRS, CDR2 YFSETQ, per germline. The V gene end was trimmed by 4 bases and the J gene end by 5 bases; junction bases not matched to a gene: 10. This CDR3 has 16 residues. The CDR3 region is CASSARGGRGTGELFF. Written as DNA, the CDR3 is TGCGCCAGCAGCGCCCGGGGGGGTCGTGGGACCGGGGAGCTGTTTTTT. Based on the CDR3 plus reference TRBV5-1 and TRBJ2-2, the full variable domain is KAGVTQTPRYLIKTRGQQVTLSCSPISGHRSVSWYQQTPGQGLQFLFEYFSETQRNKGNFPGRFSGRQFSNSRSEMNVSTLELGDSALYLCASSARGGRGTGELFFGEGSRLTVL.

The rearrangement joins TRBV29-1 to TRBJ1-5; D perhaps matches TRBD1 (6 bases). This CDR3 spans 13 amino acids. Germline V lookup: CDR1 SQVTM, CDR2 ANQGSEA. Trimming cost V 4 bases and J 0 bases, with 7 bases left between them. The chain's CDR3 is CSVGGHSNQPQHF. CDR3 bases: TGCAGCGTTGGGGGGCATAGCAATCAGCCCCAGCATTTT.

This clone was counted between two and nine times. This chain uses TRBV6-1 with TRBJ1-6; D is perhaps TRBD1 (6 bases). The CDR3 is 17 residues long. Germline assignment: CDR1 MNHNS and CDR2 SASEGT. V was pared by 4 bases and J by 2 bases, with 15 bases between. CDR3 DNA: TGTGCCAGCAGTGCAATAAGGGGGTTGACCTATAATTCACCCCTCCACTTT. It translates to CASSAIRGLTYNSPLHF.

The rearrangement joins TRBV6-2 or TRBV6-3 to TRBJ2-4, with D possibly being TRBD2 (5 bases). CDR1 and CDR2 from the germline V gene are MNHEY and SVGEGT. This CDR3 region has 12 residues. V was pared by 2 bases and J by 6 bases, with 5 bases between. The CDR3 DNA is TGTGCCAGCAGTTACCGGGGAAACATTCAGTACTTC. Protein product: CASSYRGNIQYF.

The chain is built from TRBV5-6 and TRBJ1-1; TRBD1 agrees at 9 bases. Germline assignment: CDR1 SGHDT and CDR2 YYEEEE. Losses at the gene ends were 3 bases for V and 3 bases for J; bases not matched to a gene: 9. This CDR3 region has 16 residues. The CDR3 DNA sequence: TGTGCCAGCAGCTGGACAGGGGCTGAGAGGGACACTGAAGCTTTCTTT. Translating gives CASSWTGAERDTEAFF.

This chain connects TRBV28 to TRBJ2-5; weak D call: TRBD2 (5 bases). Germline V gives CDR1 MDHEN, CDR2 SYDVKM. CDR3 length: 16 amino acids. V was clipped by 6 bases and J by 5 bases, with 22 bases between them. The CDR3 DNA reads TGTGCCAGCAGCTCTCCTTCGGGATATTACCGGGAGACCCAGTACTTC. Residues: CASSSPSGYYRETQYF.

The genes are TRBV12-5 and TRBJ2-2, with 8 positions matching TRBD2. Trimming cost V 5 bases and J 0 bases; bases outside gene matches: 5. The CDR3 is made up of 16 amino acids. Germline CDR1 reads LGHNT; CDR2 reads FRNRAP. The CDR3, as DNA: TGTGCTAGTGGTCGGGAAGCGGGGGCGAACACCGGGGAGCTGTTTTTT. This translates into CASGREAGANTGELFF.

The chain uses TRBV30 and TRBJ1-2; 11 bases line up with TRBD1. J gave up 4 bases and V 1 base, and 8 bases lay outside the gene matches. The CDR3 consists of 16 residues. Germline CDR1 GTSNPN, CDR2 SVGIG (reference sequence). The CDR3, as DNA: TGTGCCTGGAGTGCCACTGGGACAGGGGGGATCTATGGCTACACCTTC. It translates to CAWSATGTGGIYGYTF.